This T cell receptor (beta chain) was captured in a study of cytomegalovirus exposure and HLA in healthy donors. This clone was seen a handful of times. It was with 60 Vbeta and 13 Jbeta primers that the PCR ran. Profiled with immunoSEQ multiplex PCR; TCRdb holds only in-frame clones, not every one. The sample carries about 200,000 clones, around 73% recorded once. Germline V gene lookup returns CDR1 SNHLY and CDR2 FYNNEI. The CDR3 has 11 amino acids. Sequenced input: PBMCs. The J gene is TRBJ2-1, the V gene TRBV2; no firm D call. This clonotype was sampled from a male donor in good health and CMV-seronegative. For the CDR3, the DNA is TGTGTCGACCAGGCCTACAATGAGCAGTTCTTC. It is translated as CVDQAYNEQFF.